Shown below are 25 T cell receptor beta chains from a single sample sequenced in a study of regulatory T cells in long-lasting Graves disease. CDR3-region Arm-PCR and iRepertoire HTBI primers produced the TCR beta libraries. MiXCR was run by TCRdb on the multiplex PCR reads, yielding one entry per CDR3 protein. The sample lists about 420,000 distinct CDR3 sequences, 16% occurring once. The time point here: newly diagnosed GD, antithyroid drugs for less than 3 months. Preparation of the TCR library used RNA extracted from PBMCs. The same sample was also studied in work on T cells in Graves' hyperthyroidism and ophthalmopathy.

This specimen was peripheral blood mononuclear cells (PBMCs), taken at new diagnosis, from a patient treated with antithyroid drugs. Source of these receptors: a young woman with Graves disease.

This clonotype has a handful of counts. The CDR3, as DNA: TGTGCCAGTAGCAGAGGGACAGCCCCGCACGAGCAGTACTTC. Protein: CASSRGTAPHEQYF. The rearrangement uses TRBV19 and TRBJ2-7; 7 nucleotides agree with TRBD1. CDR3 length equals 14 residues. J gave up 5 bases and V 6 bases, and 10 bases lay outside the gene matches. Germline V gene data show CDR1 as LNHDA and CDR2 as SQIVND (reference sequence).

CDR3 region: CASSLGRAKDTGELFF. In nucleotides, the CDR3 is TGCGCCAGCAGCTTAGGGAGAGCTAAGGACACCGGGGAGCTGTTTTTT. The J gene is TRBJ2-2, the V gene TRBV5-1; possibly TRBD2 for D (5 bases). V lost 2 bases and J 3 bases, leaving 14 bases between the germline ends. The CDR3 is 16 residues long. Germline values: CDR1 SGHRS, CDR2 YFSETQ.

This clonotype was detected a few times. The rearrangement links TRBV19 to TRBJ2-2; 9 bases agree with TRBD2. Per the germline V gene, CDR1 is LNHDA and CDR2 is SQIVND (reference sequence). The CDR3 has 15 residues. V lost 5 bases to trimming and J lost 4 bases; unmatched junction nucleotides: 5. This CDR3 is CASSLLAGPTGELFF. The CDR3 bases are TGTGCCAGTAGTCTTCTAGCGGGACCCACCGGGGAGCTGTTTTTT.

This chain uses TRBV20-1 with TRBJ2-1, with 10 bases lining up with TRBD1. The CDR3 sequence is 15 residues long. Germline V gene lookup returns CDR1 DFQATT and CDR2 SNEGSKA (reference sequence). J gave up 5 bases and V 6 bases, and 10 bases lay outside the gene matches. Here the CDR3 DNA reads TGCAGTGCGACCCGGGACAGGGGACAAAACAATGAGCAGTTCTTC. It yields the protein CSATRDRGQNNEQFF.

This clonotype appeared many times. The rearrangement uses TRBV12-3 or TRBV12-4 and TRBJ1-5; perhaps TRBD1 as D (6 bases). This CDR3 spans 13 amino acids. Trimming shortened V by 5 bases and J by 4 bases, and 9 bases separated the two germline ends. CDR3 nucleotides: TGTGCCAGCAGTCTAACAGGGAATCAGCCCCAGCATTTT. Translated, it gives CASSLTGNQPQHF.

As for this clonotype: This sequence is one base from a far larger clone and is likely a read error. The chain combines TRBV20-1 with TRBJ2-3, with 12 positions matching TRBD2. The J call may be faulty, since TRBJ2-7 better matches the DNA end. This CDR3 spans 14 amino acids. From germline, CDR1 is DFQATT and CDR2 SNEGSKA (reference sequence). As DNA, the CDR3 is TGCAGTGCCCCGCCTAGCGGGAGGGCCTATGAGCAGTACTTC. Its translation: CSAPPSGRAYEQYF.

This clonotype came up many times. CDR3 loop: CGIAGDSYEQYF. In DNA, the CDR3 is TGCGGGATAGCGGGAGACTCATACGAGCAGTACTTC. J is TRBJ2-7 and V is TRBV20-1; TRBD2 aligns across 9 bases. CDR3 length: 12 amino acids. Germline assignment: CDR1 DFQATT and CDR2 SNEGSKA (reference sequence).

In its sample, this clonotype was seen a few times. The V and J genes are TRBV15 and TRBJ2-3; the D gene is possibly TRBD1 (5 bases). CDR1 is LNHNV and CDR2 is YYDKDF in the germline V gene (reference sequence). Deletions cut 8 bases from V and 5 bases from J, with 14 bases between. This CDR3 comprises 13 residues. The DNA for the CDR3 is TGTGCCACCCAAACTCAGGGTAGAGATACGCAGTATTTT. Translated, it gives CATQTQGRDTQYF.

This clonotype was seen repeatedly, ten times or more. The CDR3 here is CASSLDRVTGELFF. CDR3 nucleotide sequence: TGTGCCAGCAGCTTAGACAGGGTCACCGGGGAGCTGTTTTTT. The chain uses TRBV7-2 and TRBJ2-2; D possibly corresponds to TRBD1 (6 bases). Trimming took 1 base from V and 4 from J, leaving 7 bases between them. Per germline, CDR1 SGHTA and CDR2 FQGNSA. There are 14 residues in the CDR3.

In regard to this clonotype: A much larger clone sits a single nucleotide away, making a read error possible. The chain has TRBV7-8 and TRBJ2-7; TRBD2 matches at 9 bases. V lost 1 base, J lost 6 bases, and 1 base stayed unmatched. Germline values: CDR1 SGHVS, CDR2 FQNEAQ. The CDR3 totals 13 residues. CDR3 residues: CASSLVAGVEQYF. The DNA of the CDR3 is TGTGCCAGCAGCTTAGTAGCGGGAGTCGAGCAGTACTTC.

The sample holds many counts of this clonotype. The V and J genes are TRBV28 and TRBJ1-4; D is unresolved. The length of the CDR3 is 12 residues. Germline CDR1 and CDR2: MDHEN and SYDVKM. Trimming removed 7 bases from V and 8 bases from J, with 11 bases in between. The CDR3 region is CASNTAREKLFF. Written as DNA, the CDR3 is TGTGCCAGCAACACGGCGAGAGAAAAACTGTTTTTT.

The rearrangement links TRBV11-2 to TRBJ2-6; 11 bases fit TRBD1. After removal of 3 bases from V and 4 bases from J, the junction contained 14 bases not matched to a gene. The germline CDR1 and CDR2 sequences are SGHAT and FQNNGV. The CDR3 consists of 20 residues. The CDR3 sequence: CASSLSFGTGGVIGANVLTF. The CDR3 region has the DNA TGTGCCAGCAGCTTGTCCTTCGGGACAGGGGGTGTTATAGGGGCCAACGTCCTGACTTTC. Looking up the rest from reference TRBV11-2 and TRBJ2-6 gives the full variable domain: EAGVAQSPRYKIIEKRQSVAFWCNPISGHATLYWYQQILGQGPKLLIQFQNNGVVDDSQLPKDRFSAERLKGVDSTLKIQPAKLEDSAVYLCASSLSFGTGGVIGANVLTFGAGSRLTVL.

This clonotype was detected only a few times. The chain combines TRBV5-1 with TRBJ2-1; D is uncertain. Germline CDR1 SGHRS, CDR2 YFSETQ. Trimming removed 0 bases at V and 2 bases at J, with 9 bases between. The CDR3 is 15 amino acids. The CDR3 sequence is CASSLGAFPYNEQFF. CDR3 coding DNA: TGCGCCAGCAGCTTGGGTGCGTTCCCCTACAATGAGCAGTTCTTC. Drawing the rest from reference TRBV5-1 and TRBJ2-1, the complete variable domain is KAGVTQTPRYLIKTRGQQVTLSCSPISGHRSVSWYQQTPGQGLQFLFEYFSETQRNKGNFPGRFSGRQFSNSRSEMNVSTLELGDSALYLCASSLGAFPYNEQFFGPGTRLTVL.

The table lists this clonotype with a few counts. The chain employs TRBV11-2 and TRBJ2-2; D remains unclear. This CDR3 contains 13 residues. Germline V gives CDR1 SGHAT, CDR2 FQNNGV. Trimming took off 8 bases at V and 4 bases at J, with 11 bases between the two ends. For the CDR3, the DNA is TGTGCCAGCTCGACGGAAATCACCGGGGAGCTGTTTTTT. It specifies CASSTEITGELFF.

The chain couples TRBV9 to TRBJ2-1; no firm D call. The CDR3 extends over 15 amino acids. Germline CDR1 SGDLS, CDR2 YYNGEE. The germline V and J ends were trimmed by 0 bases and 4 bases, with 11 bases remaining between them. The CDR3 reads CASSVVPGLYNEQFF. The CDR3 coding sequence is TGTGCCAGCAGCGTAGTTCCGGGTCTTTACAATGAGCAGTTCTTC. The variable domain in full, with the rest retrieved from reference TRBV9 and TRBJ2-1, is DSGVTQTPKHLITATGQRVTLRCSPRSGDLSVYWYQQSLDQGLQFLIQYYNGEERAKGNILERFSAQQFPDLHSELNLSSLELGDSALYFCASSVVPGLYNEQFFGPGTRLTVL.

This clonotype was picked up a small number of times. The genes are TRBV6-1 and TRBJ1-5, with a possible D match to TRBD1 (5 bases). The CDR3 is made up of 19 amino acids. Trimming took off 3 bases at V and 6 bases at J, with 27 bases between the two ends. The germline CDR1 and CDR2 sequences are MNHNS and SASEGT. CDR3 DNA: TGTGCCAGCAGTGATCGGGGCGCCGGGTTGGTTAGCTGGGCTCAGCCCCAGCATTTT. Translated: CASSDRGAGLVSWAQPQHF.

Ten or more counts support this clonotype. J is TRBJ1-4 and V is TRBV12-3 or TRBV12-4; 9 nucleotides match TRBD1. V trimming: 4 bases; J trimming: 8 bases; junction bases outside the gene matches: 2. The CDR3 consists of 13 residues. Here the CDR3 reads CASSWDREEKLFF. DNA for the CDR3: TGTGCCAGCAGTTGGGACAGGGAGGAAAAACTGTTTTTT.

The V gene is TRBV28, the J gene TRBJ1-2; a possible D gene is TRBD1 (5 bases). This CDR3 has 13 amino acids. Germline-derived CDR1 and CDR2 are MDHEN and SYDVKM. V was trimmed by 6 bases and J by 7 bases, leaving 15 bases between them. The CDR3 DNA reads TGTGCCAGCAGCCCTGGCAGGGTTAGTGGCTACACCTTC. Its translation: CASSPGRVSGYTF.

This chain uses TRBV28 with TRBJ2-5, with a tentative D call TRBD1 (6 bases). This CDR3 has 11 residues. CDR1 MDHEN and CDR2 SYDVKM come from the germline V gene. Trimming took 5 bases from V and 11 from J, leaving 12 bases between them. The CDR3 region has the DNA TGTGCCAGCAGTCTAAACAGGGAGCAGTACTTC. It encodes CASSLNREQYF.

This clonotype was detected ten times or more. DNA of the CDR3: TGTGCCAGCAGTTTTTCGGACAATGAGCAGTTCTTC. Amino acids: CASSFSDNEQFF. This chain links TRBV12-3 or TRBV12-4 with TRBJ2-1, with D uncertain. The CDR3 totals 12 residues. Trimming removed 3 bases at V and 5 bases at J, with 5 bases between.

This chain joins TRBV5-4 and TRBJ1-4; 7 bases map to TRBD1. This CDR3 has 14 residues. The germline CDR1 and CDR2 sequences are SGHNT and YYREEE (reference sequence). V was pared by 4 bases and J by 3 bases, with 3 bases of the junction left unmatched. The CDR3 here is CASSAQGANEKLFF. In nucleotides, the CDR3 is TGTGCCAGCAGCGCCCAGGGGGCTAATGAAAAACTGTTTTTT.

This clonotype was counted ten times or more. CDR3 coding DNA: TGTGCCAGCAGTTTTTTGGCCACTTTTAACTATGGCTACACCTTC. This sequence encodes CASSFLATFNYGYTF. This rearrangement joins TRBV28 to TRBJ1-2; D is undetermined. The V gene lost 3 bases and the J gene lost 1 base, with 12 bases spanning the gap. This CDR3 is 15 amino acids long. Germline V gene data show CDR1 as MDHEN and CDR2 as SYDVKM.

This clonotype was detected a few times. The J gene is TRBJ2-7, the V gene TRBV6-1; D uncertain. Germline V lookup: CDR1 MNHNS, CDR2 SASEGT. The germline V and J ends were trimmed by 7 bases and 0 bases, with 13 bases remaining between them. The CDR3 contains 14 residues. The CDR3 DNA sequence: TGTGCCAGCACTCAGCCGAACCTCTCCTACGAGCAGTACTTC. Translating it yields CASTQPNLSYEQYF.

This chain's CDR3 is CASRGTTGLYAEAFF. The CDR3 nucleotides read TGTGCCAGCAGAGGAACCACAGGGCTTTACGCTGAAGCTTTCTTT. V usage is TRBV6-1 and J usage is TRBJ1-1; D is possibly TRBD1 (6 bases). V dropped 6 bases and J dropped 6 bases, with 20 bases sitting between them. Looked up from germline, CDR1 is MNHNS and CDR2 is SASEGT. The CDR3 is made up of 15 amino acids.

The rearrangement links TRBV7-9 to TRBJ2-1; TRBD2 matches 14 bases. The CDR3 covers 16 residues. The V gene end was trimmed by 1 base and the J gene end by 10 bases; junction bases not matched to a gene: 6. Per the germline V gene, CDR1 is SEHNR and CDR2 is FQNEAQ (reference sequence). The CDR3 DNA sequence: TGTGCCAGCAGCTTAGGCGGACTAGCGGGAGGAGGAGAGCAGTTCTTC. Translated: CASSLGGLAGGGEQFF.